The entry that follows covers one TCR beta chain sequence. Participant ages covered about 18 to 95 years across about 25 US areas. Cohorts were based on clinical histories the participants reported. The study counted Cohort 3 donors as recovered given two negative PCRs, clearance, or symptom resolution. In the authors' workflow: For nucleated cells, counts were estimated from reference gene primer amplification. Repertoires were generated with immunoSEQ multiplex PCR, while TCRdb's copy carries only in-frame clones and drops some. V, J and clone size are taken as reported in that table, and D and trimming were inferred from the DNA itself. The sample yields about 160,000 clones, approximately 80% seen once. The sample originates from a study of blood T cell repertoires in COVID-19. The germline gives CDR1 MNHEY, CDR2 SVGAGI. This CDR3 is built from 15 residues. V was trimmed by 5 bases and J by 4 bases, leaving 18 bases between them.

The sample taken for sequencing was PBMCs or T cells enriched from blood (not recorded which). This chain uses TRBV6-5 with TRBJ2-7; no definite D call. This receptor was taken from a man aged 40-50 years who had recovered from COVID-19. CDR3 protein: CASSPVFSPPYEQYF. The CDR3 DNA reads TGTGCCAGCAGTCCAGTTTTTTCCCCCCCATACGAGCAGTACTTC.